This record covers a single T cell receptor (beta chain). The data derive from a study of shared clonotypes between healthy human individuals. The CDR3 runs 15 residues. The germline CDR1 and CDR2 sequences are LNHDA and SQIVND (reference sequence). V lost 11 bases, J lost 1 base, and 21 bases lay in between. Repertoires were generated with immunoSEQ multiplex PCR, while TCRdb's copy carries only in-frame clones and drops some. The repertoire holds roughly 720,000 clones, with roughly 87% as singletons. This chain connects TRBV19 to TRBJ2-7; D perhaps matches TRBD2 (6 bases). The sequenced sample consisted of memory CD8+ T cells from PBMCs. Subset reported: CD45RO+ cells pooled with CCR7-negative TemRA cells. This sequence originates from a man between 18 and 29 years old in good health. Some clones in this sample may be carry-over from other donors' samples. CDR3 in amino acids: CAARERGFGSYEQYF. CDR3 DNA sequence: TGTGCCGCCCGGGAGAGGGGTTTTGGTTCCTACGAGCAGTACTTC.